A single sample gave rise to the 8 T cell receptor beta chains below, sequenced in a study of cytomegalovirus exposure and HLA in healthy donors. Vbeta (60) and Jbeta (13) primers were used in the PCR. Produced via immunoSEQ multiplex PCR; TCRdb's table is partial and in-frame only. This sample has 200,000 or so clones, with over 65% found just once. What was sequenced was PBMCs. These receptors all come from a boy aged 2 to 9 in good health and CMV-seronegative.

The chain is built from TRBV27 and TRBJ2-7; 7 bases are shared with TRBD1. CDR1 is MNHEY and CDR2 is SMNVEV in the germline V gene (reference sequence). The trim removed 6 bases at V and 0 bases at J, leaving 8 bases unmatched. The CDR3 has 15 amino acids. CDR3 amino acids: CASSLRGHNSYEQYF. The DNA of the CDR3 is TGTGCCAGCAGCCTTAGGGGGCATAACTCCTACGAGCAGTACTTC.

The CDR3 sequence is CASSNGGEETQYF. In DNA form, the CDR3 reads TGTGCCAGCAGCAATGGGGGGGAAGAGACCCAGTACTTC. The rearrangement uses TRBV5-6 and TRBJ2-5; the match to TRBD2 covers 7 bases. Looked up from germline, CDR1 is SGHDT and CDR2 is YYEEEE. The CDR3 contains 13 residues. With 4 bases clipped from V and 3 bases from J, the junction kept 3 bases outside the gene matches.

V gene TRBV19 combines with J gene TRBJ1-3; no reliable D call. CDR1 and CDR2 (germline): LNHDA, SQIVND (reference sequence). Trimming removed 5 bases from V and 7 bases from J, with 12 bases in between. The CDR3 runs 13 residues. The CDR3 protein is CASSLTRENTIYF. The CDR3 nucleotides read TGTGCCAGTAGTCTAACTCGAGAGAACACCATATATTTT.

V and J are TRBV7-9 and TRBJ1-2; tentative D call: TRBD1 (5 bases). This CDR3 spans 14 amino acids. The germline V gene has CDR1 SEHNR and CDR2 FQNEAQ (reference sequence). V dropped 5 bases and J dropped 2 bases, with 12 bases sitting between them. CDR3 DNA sequence: TGTGCCAGCAGCCGGGGGACGGACAACTATGGCTACACCTTC. It codes for CASSRGTDNYGYTF.

J is TRBJ1-2 and V is TRBV10-3; D is unclear. The CDR3 sequence is 13 residues long. V was pared by 3 bases and J by 3 bases, with 8 bases between. CDR1 is ENHRY and CDR2 is SYGVKD in the germline V gene. The CDR3 sequence: CAISEKGDYGYTF. The CDR3 DNA follows: TGTGCCATCAGTGAAAAGGGAGACTATGGCTACACCTTC.

This clone was recorded once. The genes are TRBV30 and TRBJ2-1; TRBD2 might be the D (6 bases). Germline loops: CDR1 GTSNPN, CDR2 SVGIG (reference sequence). V lost 3 bases and J 0 bases, leaving 12 bases between the germline ends. The CDR3 extends over 15 amino acids. CDR3 protein: CAWRTGVSSYNEQFF. Here the CDR3 DNA reads TGTGCCTGGAGGACGGGGGTAAGCTCCTACAATGAGCAGTTCTTC. Drawing the rest from reference TRBV30 and TRBJ2-1, the complete variable domain is SQTIHQWPATLVQPVGSPLSLECTVEGTSNPNLYWYRQAAGRGLQLLFYSVGIGQISSEVPQNLSASRPQDRQFILSSKKLLLSDSGFYLCAWRTGVSSYNEQFFGPGTRLTVL.

The gene calls are TRBV11-2 and TRBJ1-1; a weak D match, TRBD1 (5 bases). The CDR3 sequence is 11 residues long. Germline CDR1 reads SGHAT; CDR2 reads FQNNGV. The V and J ends lost 6 bases and 8 bases respectively, with 10 bases between them. The CDR3 reads CASSPRTEAFF. CDR3 in DNA: TGTGCCAGCAGTCCCCGGACAGAAGCTTTCTTT.

This chain connects TRBV6-5 to TRBJ1-2, with a tentative D call TRBD1 (5 bases). This CDR3 has 15 residues. Germline V gives CDR1 MNHEY, CDR2 SVGAGI. V lost 2 bases and J lost 6, with 16 bases in between. The CDR3 coding sequence is TGTGCCAGCAGTTACCGGGGACTTGCACCCAATGGCTACACCTTC. Residues: CASSYRGLAPNGYTF.